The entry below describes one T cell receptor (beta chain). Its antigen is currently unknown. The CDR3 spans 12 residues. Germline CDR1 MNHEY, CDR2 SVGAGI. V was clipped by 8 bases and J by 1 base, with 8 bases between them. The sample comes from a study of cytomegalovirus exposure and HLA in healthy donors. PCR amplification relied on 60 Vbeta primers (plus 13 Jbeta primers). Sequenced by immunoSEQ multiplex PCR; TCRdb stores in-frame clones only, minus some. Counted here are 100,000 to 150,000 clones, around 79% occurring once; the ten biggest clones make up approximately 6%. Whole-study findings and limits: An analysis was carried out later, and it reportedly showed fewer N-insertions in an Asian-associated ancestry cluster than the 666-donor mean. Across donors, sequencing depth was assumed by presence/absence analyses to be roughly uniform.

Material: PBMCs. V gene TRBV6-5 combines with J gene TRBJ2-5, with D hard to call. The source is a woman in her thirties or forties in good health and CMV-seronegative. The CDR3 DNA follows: TGTGCCAGCCGAGGCCCCCAAGAGACCCAGTACTTC. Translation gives CASRGPQETQYF.